A single sample gave rise to the 14 T cell receptor beta chains below, sequenced in a study of Tregs in tolerant kidney transplant recipients (dated by TCRdb to between 2019 and 2020). Reading the label with the study, this specimen's time point is: blood sample drawn before combined kidney and bone marrow transplant. Library preparation used the immunoSEQ multiplex PCR assay. Entries here come from immuneACCESS through TCRdb and include only in-frame sequences with V and J called. Some clones fail to appear in such tables; in the studies checked, an unresolved V gene covers under half of the shortfall, and the cause of the remainder is unknown. The sample table records roughly 34,000 clones. The ten largest clonotypes hold about 8.1% of the sample. This material consisted of CD8+ T cells from blood, taken before the transplant. Every receptor here comes from a human donor who received a combined kidney and bone marrow transplant.

Note on this clone: The sequenced fragment ends 3 residues before the CDR3 boundary, so the rest is inferred from the germline J gene. V is TRBV2 and J is TRBJ2-7, with D perhaps TRBD2 (6 bases). Germline CDR1 is SNHLY and CDR2 is FYNNEI. Trimming cost V 6 bases and J 5 bases, with 8 bases left between them. The CDR3 has 11 amino acids. The sequenced CDR3 bases are TGTGCCAGCAGGGAGGGGAACGAG. It translates to CASREGNE. The whole CDR3 sequence is CASREGNEQYF.

Concerning this clone itself: The read comes to an end 3 residues before the CDR3 does, leaving the germline J gene to fill in the end. The chain links TRBV6-1 to TRBJ1-4, with 10 bases fitting TRBD1. The CDR3 spans 15 residues. Germline values: CDR1 MNHNS, CDR2 SASEGT. J was trimmed by 3 bases and V by 4 bases; bases with no gene match: 2. The CDR3 is CASSAGTGANEKLFF. The sequenced part of the CDR3 DNA is TGTGCCAGCAGTGCAGGGACAGGGGCTAATGAAAAA.

On this clone: Read sequence stops 3 residues before the CDR3 end, and the germline J gene provides the missing end. The chain joins TRBV20-1 to TRBJ1-1; no reliable D call. This CDR3 spans 11 amino acids. Germline values: CDR1 DFQATT, CDR2 SNEGSKA (reference sequence). Trimming shortened V by 0 bases and J by 7 bases, and 6 bases separated the two germline ends. Incomplete CDR3 DNA: TGCAGTGCTAGAGATGGACTTGAA. Protein: CSARDGLE. The whole CDR3 sequence reads CSARDGLEAFF.

Regarding this clone: The CDR3 goes on 3 residues after the read ends, and that part is filled in from the germline J gene. V and J are TRBV13 and TRBJ2-5; D is undetermined. CDR3 size: 14 residues. Germline V CDR1 and CDR2: PRHDT, FYEKMQ (reference sequence). The germline V and J ends were trimmed by 1 base and 5 bases, with 11 bases remaining between them. CDR3 DNA (partial): TGTGCCAGCAGCTTAGAGGGCGATACGGAGACC. Residues: CASSLEGDTET. The entire CDR3 protein reads CASSLEGDTETQYF.

In regard to this clone: Sequencing ends 3 residues short of the CDR3 end; the germline J gene provides the rest. V and J are TRBV11-2 and TRBJ2-1; 8 nucleotides line up with TRBD1. CDR1 is SGHAT, CDR2 FQNNGV, per germline. V lost 2 bases and J lost 6; bases outside the gene matches: 3. This CDR3 contains 14 residues. The CDR3 bases that were read are TGTGCCAGCAGCTTAACAGGGGGAGGCAATGAG. Its translation: CASSLTGGGNE. The CDR3 in its entirety is CASSLTGGGNEQFF.

As concerns this clone: From the germline J gene comes the end of the CDR3, since the read stops 3 residues before it. The chain joins TRBV19 to TRBJ2-7; D gene ambiguous. This CDR3 is built from 15 residues. The V end was cut by 0 bases, the J end by 3 bases, with 12 bases between. Germline-derived CDR1 and CDR2 are LNHDA and SQIVND (reference sequence). CDR3 sequence: CASSIEGTYYYEQYF. CDR3 DNA, as far as it was read: TGTGCCAGTAGTATAGAAGGCACCTACTACTACGAG.

Regarding this clone: The sequence runs out 3 residues before the end of the CDR3; the remainder is reconstructed from the germline J gene. V usage is TRBV19 and J usage is TRBJ2-4, with D perhaps matching TRBD1 (7 bases). Germline V gives CDR1 LNHDA, CDR2 SQIVND (reference sequence). V lost 3 bases to trimming and J lost 9 bases, with 18 bases between them. The CDR3 has 15 residues. The CDR3: CASSIGRGAFSIQYF. Partial CDR3 DNA: TGTGCCAGTAGTATTGGCAGGGGGGCCTTTAGCATT.

Comments on this clone: The read terminates 3 residues before the CDR3 end, so the remaining end is supplied by the germline J gene. The J gene is TRBJ2-6, the V gene TRBV20-1; D possibly matches TRBD1 or TRBD2 (6 bases each). CDR3 length: 15 amino acids. The V gene's germline CDR1 is DFQATT and CDR2 SNEGSKA (reference sequence). Trimming shortened V by 5 bases and J by 4 bases, and 15 bases separated the two germline ends. The DNA read from the CDR3 is TGCAGTGCTCCCCAGGAGGGGGACGGGGCCAACGTC. Translated, it gives CSAPQEGDGANV. The full CDR3 protein is CSAPQEGDGANVLTF.

Concerning this clone itself: The CDR3 is cut off 3 residues early in the read; its end comes from the germline J gene. This sequence joins TRBV30 and TRBJ2-7; D is perhaps TRBD1 (6 bases). The CDR3 has 16 residues. The germline gives CDR1 GTSNPN, CDR2 SVGIG (reference sequence). V was shortened by 0 bases and J by 3 bases, with 18 bases between the two germline ends. CDR3 loop: CAWSVRQGPFLYEQYF. Partial CDR3 DNA: TGTGCCTGGAGTGTACGGCAGGGGCCTTTTCTCTACGAG.

Comment on this clone: The sequenced fragment ends 3 residues before the CDR3 boundary, so the rest is inferred from the germline J gene. The V and J genes are TRBV18 and TRBJ2-3; 7 nucleotides agree with TRBD2. The CDR3 runs to 16 residues. The germline V gene has CDR1 KGHSH and CDR2 LQKENI. Losses at the gene ends were 2 bases for V and 4 bases for J; bases not matched to a gene: 9. CDR3 DNA (partial): TGTGCCAGCTCACCAACCGGACTAGTAATTCCAGATACG. This codes for CASSPTGLVIPDT. The whole CDR3 protein is CASSPTGLVIPDTQYF.

With regard to this clone: The missing CDR3 end, 3 residues past where the read stops, is filled in from the germline J gene. V usage is TRBV7-2 and J usage is TRBJ2-2; TRBD1 agrees at 8 bases. V shed 5 bases and J 7 bases; nucleotides not matched to a gene: 9. Germline V gene data show CDR1 as SGHTA and CDR2 as FQGNSA. CDR3 length equals 15 residues. The CDR3 sequence: CASSAAGGGDGELFF. CDR3 DNA (partial): TGTGCCAGCAGCGCGGCAGGGGGCGGTGACGGGGAG.

Concerning this clone itself: The read finishes 3 residues shy of the CDR3 end, and the germline J gene is used to complete it. The chain combines TRBV5-6 with TRBJ1-2, with a tentative D call TRBD1 (5 bases). This CDR3 has 15 amino acids. The ends were cut back, 3 bases at V and 4 bases at J, with 16 bases in the middle. In germline, CDR1 is SGHDT, CDR2 YYEEEE. The CDR3 region is CASSYPSGGTYGYTF. The DNA read from the CDR3 is TGTGCCAGCAGCTACCCGTCGGGGGGAACCTATGGC.

As regards this clone: Read data end 3 residues before the CDR3 end; the end is taken from the germline J gene. V and J are TRBV6-1 and TRBJ2-7; perhaps TRBD1 as D (8 bases). This CDR3 has 16 residues. Trimming stripped 0 bases from V and 2 bases from J, with 14 bases between. Germline assignment: CDR1 MNHNS and CDR2 SASEGT. This chain's CDR3 is CASSEAPTGGAYEQYF. The DNA read from the CDR3 is TGTGCCAGCAGTGAAGCGCCCACAGGGGGGGCCTACGAG.

For this clone: The observed sequence ends 3 residues before the CDR3 terminus, with the missing tail filled in from the germline J gene. V usage is TRBV20-1 and J usage is TRBJ2-3; D is ambiguous. V was shortened by 4 bases and J by 6 bases, with 5 bases between the two germline ends. The CDR3 totals 10 residues. Germline values: CDR1 DFQATT, CDR2 SNEGSKA (reference sequence). The part of the CDR3 DNA that was read is TGCAGTGCTACCCTGGATACG. Translation gives CSATLDT. The whole CDR3 sequence is CSATLDTQYF.